Following are 28 T cell receptor beta chains from one sample sequenced in a study of T cell responses to AZD1222 COVID-19 vaccine. Method: immunoSEQ multiplex PCR; TCRdb's copy keeps in-frame clones and lacks some. The table lists around 130,000 clones, 91% of them singletons. The sample consisted of peripheral blood, taken 28 days after the second AZD1222 dose. Source of these receptors: an adult who received the AZD1222 COVID-19 vaccine.

This CDR3 is CASSPPGSYGYTF. DNA for the CDR3: TGTGCCAGCTCACCGCCGGGATCCTATGGCTACACCTTC. The chain links TRBV18 to TRBJ1-2; D gene uncertain. Germline CDR1 KGHSH, CDR2 LQKENI. Deletions cut 3 bases from V and 4 bases from J, with 9 bases between. This CDR3 is 13 amino acids long.

V gene TRBV28 combines with J gene TRBJ2-5; 8 bases agree with TRBD2. The CDR3 sequence is 16 residues long. The V gene end was trimmed by 5 bases and the J gene end by 1 base; junction bases not matched to a gene: 9. The germline V gene encodes CDR1 MDHEN and CDR2 SYDVKM. DNA of the CDR3: TGTGCCAGCAGTGGAACACCGGGGGGGCTCCAAGAGACCCAGTACTTC. Protein: CASSGTPGGLQETQYF.

CDR3 DNA: TGTGCCAGCAGCTTATGGCGGGATCAGCCCCAGCATTTT. Translation gives CASSLWRDQPQHF. The J gene is TRBJ1-5, the V gene TRBV7-2, with D unresolved. This CDR3 comprises 13 residues. Trimming left V 2 bases short and J 5 bases short, with 7 bases between. Germline V CDR1 and CDR2: SGHTA, FQGNSA.

The chain combines TRBV19 with TRBJ2-1; 10 bases align to TRBD1. The V gene end was trimmed by 7 bases and the J gene end by 7 bases; junction bases not matched to a gene: 4. Per germline, CDR1 LNHDA and CDR2 SQIVND (reference sequence). The CDR3 has 13 residues. This chain's CDR3 is CASTRDRGNEQFF. The CDR3 nucleotides are TGTGCCAGTACCCGGGACAGGGGTAATGAGCAGTTCTTC.

The V call is TRBV7-9, the J call TRBJ2-7; perhaps TRBD1 as D (5 bases). Trimming pared 5 bases from V and 3 bases from J, leaving 11 bases between. CDR1 SEHNR and CDR2 FQNEAQ come from the germline V gene (reference sequence). This CDR3 has 13 residues. The DNA for the CDR3 is TGTGCCAGCAGCCCAGGGAATTACTACGAGCAGTACTTC. Translated: CASSPGNYYEQYF.

The V call is TRBV27, the J call TRBJ1-1; no firm D call. Trimming took off 6 bases at V and 0 bases at J, with 8 bases between the two ends. In germline, CDR1 is MNHEY, CDR2 SMNVEV (reference sequence). The CDR3 runs 13 residues. The CDR3 region is CASRGWVNTEAFF. The DNA of the CDR3 is TGTGCCAGCAGGGGCTGGGTGAACACTGAAGCTTTCTTT.

V is TRBV7-3 and J is TRBJ2-6; D perhaps matches TRBD1 (6 bases). Germline lookup yields CDR1 SGHTA and CDR2 FQGTGA. Trimming stripped 3 bases from V and 0 bases from J, with 21 bases between. This CDR3 is built from 20 residues. Here the CDR3 DNA reads TGTGCCAGCAGCTTCCTGGCCGGGACCACAGGGAGCTCTGGGGCCAACGTCCTGACTTTC. Translation: CASSFLAGTTGSSGANVLTF.

The CDR3: CASRTPGLSAFF. CDR3 bases: TGTGCCAGCAGGACTCCGGGACTAAGCGCTTTCTTT. V is TRBV28 and J is TRBJ1-1; TRBD1 might be the D (5 bases). The V gene lost 6 bases and the J gene lost 11 bases, with 16 bases spanning the gap. This CDR3 spans 12 amino acids. Germline CDR1 reads MDHEN; CDR2 reads SYDVKM.

The chain combines TRBV18 with TRBJ1-4; D not certain. Trimming took 6 bases from V and 14 from J, leaving 28 bases between them. The CDR3 sequence is 16 residues long. CDR1 is KGHSH and CDR2 is LQKENI in the germline V gene. The CDR3 region is CASSRPRKGFEDRLFF. CDR3 coding DNA: TGTGCCAGCTCGCGTCCGAGGAAAGGATTTGAAGATCGGCTGTTTTTT.

This chain joins TRBV28 and TRBJ1-2; 8 bases line up with TRBD1. Trimming cost V 5 bases and J 4 bases; bases outside gene matches: 12. Germline CDR1 MDHEN, CDR2 SYDVKM. The CDR3 totals 16 residues. CDR3 sequence (DNA): TGTGCCAGCAGTGAAGGGCGGACAGGGTGGGCCTATGGCTACACCTTC. Residues: CASSEGRTGWAYGYTF.

J is TRBJ2-3 and V is TRBV30, with D maybe TRBD2 (5 bases). The CDR3 length is 13 residues. The germline V gene has CDR1 GTSNPN and CDR2 SVGIG (reference sequence). Deletions cut 3 bases from V and 9 bases from J, with 16 bases between. The DNA of the CDR3 is TGTGCCTGGAGCCCGCCCCACCCGGGGACGCAGTATTTT. As protein: CAWSPPHPGTQYF.

The rearrangement uses TRBV10-2 and TRBJ2-7, with 7 bases identical to TRBD1. The V gene end was trimmed by 6 bases and the J gene end by 0 bases; junction bases not matched to a gene: 5. The CDR3 sequence is 14 residues long. CDR1 is WSHSY, CDR2 SAAADI, per germline. Written as DNA, the CDR3 is TGCGCCAGCAGACCCACAGGGGTCTCCTACGAGCAGTACTTC. Protein sequence: CASRPTGVSYEQYF.

V and J are TRBV5-4 and TRBJ1-2; D is perhaps TRBD1 (6 bases). The V gene lost 3 bases and the J gene lost 0 bases, with 9 bases spanning the gap. The CDR3 spans 14 residues. Germline CDR1 and CDR2: SGHNT and YYREEE (reference sequence). CDR3 nucleotide sequence: TGTGCCAGCAGCTCACAGGGAGCTAACTATGGCTACACCTTC. Protein sequence: CASSSQGANYGYTF.

The rearrangement joins TRBV2 to TRBJ1-5; the D gene is possibly TRBD1 (6 bases). Germline V gene lookup returns CDR1 SNHLY and CDR2 FYNNEI. Trimming took 6 bases from V and 3 from J, leaving 12 bases between them. The CDR3 is 14 residues long. CDR3 coding DNA: TGTGCCAGCAGCCGGACAGATAACAATCAGCCCCAGCATTTT. Amino acid sequence: CASSRTDNNQPQHF.

This sequence joins TRBV28 and TRBJ2-7; D perhaps matches TRBD2 (6 bases). Germline loops: CDR1 MDHEN, CDR2 SYDVKM. V dropped 2 bases and J dropped 4 bases, with 27 bases sitting between them. The CDR3 consists of 19 residues. Written as DNA, the CDR3 is TGTGCCAGCAGTTTACCCCTTGGGAGTTGGGGGGTGTCGGGGTACGAGCAGTACTTC. This sequence encodes CASSLPLGSWGVSGYEQYF.

V gene TRBV7-9 combines with J gene TRBJ1-3; tentatively, D is TRBD1 (5 bases). From germline, CDR1 is SEHNR and CDR2 FQNEAQ (reference sequence). Trimming removed 5 bases at V and 8 bases at J, with 16 bases between. The CDR3 has 14 amino acids. In DNA, the CDR3 is TGTGCCAGCAGCCCCCGGAGCGGGACGGACACCATATATTTT. Translated, it gives CASSPRSGTDTIYF.

This clone was counted once. The gene calls are TRBV18 and TRBJ1-4; 9 bases align to TRBD1. The CDR3 covers 15 residues. Germline V gene sequence: CDR1 KGHSH, CDR2 LQKENI. With V trimmed by 6 bases and J by 7 bases, 9 bases remained unmatched. The CDR3 coding sequence is TGTGCCAGCTCGCGCGCACAGGGGGCAAGTGAAAAACTGTTTTTT. It encodes CASSRAQGASEKLFF.

J is TRBJ1-1 and V is TRBV9; D is unclear. The CDR3 is 15 residues long. V shed 0 bases and J shed 2 bases, with 11 bases lying between them. Germline V CDR1 and CDR2: SGDLS, YYNGEE. CDR3 sequence reads: CASSVVSRLNTEAFF. The CDR3 DNA sequence: TGTGCCAGCAGCGTAGTAAGTCGCCTCAACACTGAAGCTTTCTTT. The full variable domain, completed using reference TRBV9 and TRBJ1-1, is DSGVTQTPKHLITATGQRVTLRCSPRSGDLSVYWYQQSLDQGLQFLIQYYNGEERAKGNILERFSAQQFPDLHSELNLSSLELGDSALYFCASSVVSRLNTEAFFGQGTRLTVV.

V is TRBV11-1 and J is TRBJ2-3; D remains unclear. Germline V lookup: CDR1 SGHAT, CDR2 FQDESV (reference sequence). Trimming pared 5 bases from V and 6 bases from J, leaving 21 bases between. There are 16 residues in the CDR3. This chain's CDR3 is CASSPLALSAQDTQYF. The CDR3 nucleotides are TGTGCCAGCAGCCCCCTCGCATTGTCGGCCCAGGATACGCAGTATTTT.

This rearrangement joins TRBV12-5 to TRBJ2-5; TRBD2 aligns across 10 bases. Germline V gene lookup returns CDR1 LGHNT and CDR2 FRNRAP. V gave up 0 bases and J gave up 5 bases; unmatched junction bases: 9. This CDR3 contains 17 residues. CDR3 residues: CASGLVGVAGGFETQYF. For the CDR3, the DNA is TGTGCTAGTGGTTTGGTAGGGGTAGCGGGGGGATTCGAGACCCAGTACTTC.

The genes are TRBV18 and TRBJ2-3; D not certain. V was trimmed by 4 bases and J by 2 bases, leaving 13 bases between them. The CDR3 covers 15 residues. Germline V lookup: CDR1 KGHSH, CDR2 LQKENI. CDR3 coding DNA: TGTGCCAGCTCACTCGGCGTAGGGCTCACAGATACGCAGTATTTT. This sequence encodes CASSLGVGLTDTQYF.

This chain uses TRBV10-3 with TRBJ2-7, with a possible D match to TRBD1 (6 bases). Per germline, CDR1 ENHRY and CDR2 SYGVKD. Trimming pared 8 bases from V and 2 bases from J, leaving 10 bases between. CDR3 size: 12 residues. The CDR3: CAIRGQTYEQYF. The CDR3 DNA sequence: TGTGCCATCCGCGGACAGACCTACGAGCAGTACTTC.

This clone was observed a handful of times. The CDR3 region has the DNA TGTGCCAGCAGTTACGCGGGTATGCACGAGCAGTACGTC. Protein: CASSYAGMHEQYV. The chain couples TRBV6-2 or TRBV6-3 to TRBJ2-7; a possible D gene is TRBD2 (5 bases). CDR3 length: 13 amino acids. V lost 2 bases and J 5 bases, leaving 10 bases between the germline ends. Germline V gene data show CDR1 as MNHEY and CDR2 as SVGEGT.

This clone has only a few counts. The rearrangement uses TRBV5-4 and TRBJ2-1; 7 nucleotides align to TRBD1. There are 16 residues in the CDR3. Germline V gene data show CDR1 as SGHNT and CDR2 as YYREEE (reference sequence). Germline trimming cut 4 bases from V and 2 bases from J; bases unmatched to any gene: 9. The CDR3, as DNA: TGTGCCAGCAGCACAAATGACAGGGTCACCTACAATGAGCAGTTCTTC. This gives the protein CASSTNDRVTYNEQFF.

The genes are TRBV7-2 and TRBJ2-5; 16 bases align to TRBD2. This CDR3 comprises 19 residues. The V gene end was trimmed by 3 bases and the J gene end by 5 bases; junction bases not matched to a gene: 12. Germline CDR1 is SGHTA and CDR2 is FQGNSA. This CDR3 reads CASSFRSSGLAGGPETQYF. The CDR3 DNA follows: TGTGCCAGCAGCTTCAGAAGCTCGGGACTAGCGGGAGGGCCGGAGACCCAGTACTTC.

V is TRBV7-9 and J is TRBJ1-6; 7 nucleotides line up with TRBD1. The CDR3 loop spans 15 amino acids. CDR1 SEHNR and CDR2 FQNEAQ come from the germline V gene (reference sequence). V gave up 3 bases and J gave up 5 bases; unmatched junction bases: 4. The CDR3 DNA reads as TGTGCCAGCAGCTTGGCCGGGACAGATAATTCACCCCTCCACTTT. This encodes CASSLAGTDNSPLHF.

This clone has a single count. The chain joins TRBV19 to TRBJ1-2; no firm D call. V gave up 8 bases and J gave up 3 bases, with 13 bases separating them. The CDR3 is 13 amino acids. Per the germline V gene, CDR1 is LNHDA and CDR2 is SQIVND (reference sequence). This chain's CDR3 is CASRAPRDYGYTF. Here the CDR3 DNA reads TGTGCCAGTCGGGCACCGCGGGACTATGGCTACACCTTC.

The CDR3 nucleotides read TGCGCCAGCAGCCAAGACCTCACCAACCACTGGGCTGAAGCTTTCTTT. Its protein is CASSQDLTNHWAEAFF. The chain recombines TRBV4-3 with TRBJ1-1, with D unresolved. Per the germline V gene, CDR1 is LGHNA and CDR2 is YSLEER. The CDR3 length is 16 residues. The germline V and J ends were trimmed by 0 bases and 6 bases, with 17 bases remaining between them.